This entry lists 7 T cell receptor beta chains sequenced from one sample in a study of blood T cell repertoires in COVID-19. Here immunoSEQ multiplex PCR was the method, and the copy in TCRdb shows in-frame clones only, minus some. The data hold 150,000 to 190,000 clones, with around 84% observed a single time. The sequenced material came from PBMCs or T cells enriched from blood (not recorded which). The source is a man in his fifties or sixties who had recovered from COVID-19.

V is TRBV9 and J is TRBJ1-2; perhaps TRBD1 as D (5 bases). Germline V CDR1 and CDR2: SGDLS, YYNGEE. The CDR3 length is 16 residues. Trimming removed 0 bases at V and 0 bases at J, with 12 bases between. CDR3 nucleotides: TGTGCCAGCAGCGTAGGTGCGGGGGTAGCTAACTATGGCTACACCTTC. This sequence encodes CASSVGAGVANYGYTF.

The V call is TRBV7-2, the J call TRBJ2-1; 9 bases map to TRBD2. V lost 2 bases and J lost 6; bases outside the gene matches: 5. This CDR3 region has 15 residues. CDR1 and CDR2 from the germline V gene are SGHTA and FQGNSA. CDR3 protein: CASSLNSGGFNEQFF. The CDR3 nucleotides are TGTGCCAGCAGCTTAAATAGCGGGGGATTCAATGAGCAGTTCTTC.

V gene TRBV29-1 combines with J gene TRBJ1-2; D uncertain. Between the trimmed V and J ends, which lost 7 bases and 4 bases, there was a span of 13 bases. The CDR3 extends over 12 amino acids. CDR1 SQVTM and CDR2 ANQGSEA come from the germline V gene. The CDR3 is CSAGGDSYGYTF. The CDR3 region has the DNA TGCAGCGCCGGAGGAGACTCCTATGGCTACACCTTC.

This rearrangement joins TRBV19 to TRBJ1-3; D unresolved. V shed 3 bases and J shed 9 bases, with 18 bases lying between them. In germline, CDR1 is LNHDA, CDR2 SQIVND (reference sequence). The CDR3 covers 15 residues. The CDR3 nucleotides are TGTGCCAGTAGTATGTCCCGCCGGGTTAGTGGCACCATATATTTT. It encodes CASSMSRRVSGTIYF.

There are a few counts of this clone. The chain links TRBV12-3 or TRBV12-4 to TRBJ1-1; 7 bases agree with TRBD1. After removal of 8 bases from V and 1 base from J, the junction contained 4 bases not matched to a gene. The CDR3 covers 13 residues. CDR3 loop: CASVRQGNTEAFF. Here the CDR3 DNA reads TGTGCCAGCGTTCGACAGGGGAACACTGAAGCTTTCTTT.

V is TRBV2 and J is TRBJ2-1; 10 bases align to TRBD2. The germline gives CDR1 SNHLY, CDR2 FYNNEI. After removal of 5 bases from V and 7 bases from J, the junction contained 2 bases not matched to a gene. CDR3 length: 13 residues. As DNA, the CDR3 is TGTGCCAGCAGTAGCGGGGGGGTAAATGAGCAGTTCTTC. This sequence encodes CASSSGGVNEQFF.

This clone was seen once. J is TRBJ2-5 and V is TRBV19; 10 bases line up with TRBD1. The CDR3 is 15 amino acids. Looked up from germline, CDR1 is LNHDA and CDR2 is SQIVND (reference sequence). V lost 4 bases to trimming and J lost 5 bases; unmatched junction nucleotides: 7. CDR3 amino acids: CASSTRQGAKETQYF. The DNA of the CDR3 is TGTGCCAGTAGTACTAGACAGGGGGCCAAGGAGACCCAGTACTTC.